This T cell receptor beta chain was retrieved from a study of shared clonotypes between healthy human individuals. Study observations and caveats: Clonotype sharing among the donors was expected to vary with sequencing depth.

This CDR3 region has 16 residues. This clone has only one observation. Antigen unknown. Profiling relied on immunoSEQ multiplex PCR, and the TCRdb table lists in-frame clones only, not all of them. The table lists about 710,000 clones, 73% of them singletons. The receptor was isolated from a woman in her 30s in good health. The sample was memory CD4+ T cells sorted from blood. Indicated subset: CD45RA-negative fraction. The J gene is TRBJ2-7, the V gene TRBV21-1; TRBD2, the table's D call, lacks a check against the DNA. TRBV21-1 is reported as a pseudogene. CDR3 protein: CASSKETSGGAGEQYF. The CDR3 DNA is TGTGCCAGCAGCAAAGAAACTAGCGGAGGAGCGGGAGAGCAGTACTTC.